The sequence of this T cell receptor (beta chain) was determined in a study of cytomegalovirus exposure and HLA in healthy donors listed by TCRdb under 2017. Regarding the complete study: An earlier analysis of several hundred of the donors reported about 250 Gb of sequence data and 117 million unique TCR beta sequences from 190 million or so T cells. An early release that covered about 600 HLA-typed donors contained about 300 gigabases of sequencing data and about 93 million unique TCR sequences. Of the approximately 400 genotyped donors, about 80% fell in the genetic ancestry cluster associated with self-reported Caucasian donors. The study aimed to test whether signatures of past pathogen exposure could be identified by cataloging public T cell receptors. Using immunosequencing, the study profiled T cell repertoires from some 670 subjects and related those repertoires to cytomegalovirus serostatus. Along with the approximately 700-subject first cohort, a separate validation cohort of more than 90 different subjects was used. The study combined high-throughput TCR immunosequencing, statistical association of individual TCRs with disease status, and machine learning to predict cytomegalovirus infection status. To study patterns of TCR occurrence, a later analysis re-analyzed previously published TCR beta repertoires from 550 to 800 donors and added high-resolution HLA genotyping. Rather than drawing on any new phenotypic data, the later analysis identified candidate immune exposures from TCR beta sequences and the way those sequences occurred across donors. An earlier analysis of about 620 of the donors applied high-throughput TCR beta sequencing to assess whether each TCR beta V gene segment acted as functional or pseudogenic. Alongside the repertoire data, information on donor age, sex, ethnicity and CMV serostatus was compiled. Genome-wide SNP genotypes for about 55% of the 666 donors were used in a later genetic analysis, which treated that subset as a discovery cohort. All discovery cohort repertoires had been generated on a single sequencing platform. Class I and class II HLA loci were covered by the typing at four-digit resolution. The number of donors typed differed by locus, with roughly 620-630 for A, B, C, DRB1 and DQB1, roughly 520 for DQA1, 600 to 610 for DPA1, and 400 to 490 for DPB1. Because of strong linkage in the cohort, four to six DR-DQ haplotypes were treated as single units for association and clustering. Among about 400 genotyped donors of the cohort, an average of approximately 240,000 unique TCR beta nucleotide sequences was sequenced per donor, of which approximately 19% were non-productive. The paper as a whole reports these results and caveats: CMV serostatus was the only immune exposure information available for the cohort. The presence/absence analyses assumed that sequencing depth was roughly uniform across donors, and that assumption may not be true. This cohort had only TCR beta chains sequenced, and the lack of alpha or paired-chain data limited which features could be detected. In the study, roughly 160 TCR beta chains were listed as associated with cytomegalovirus. Specific HLA alleles were associated with some 15,000 TCR beta sequences at a false discovery rate of 0.05 in a later analysis. Some IMGT-functional V segments, including TRBV6-2 and TRBV6-3, could not be distinguished by the 87-base-pair reads and were therefore excluded. In both the original and validation cohorts, the classifier was reported to diagnose cytomegalovirus status with high specificity and sensitivity. In a later analysis, HLA-associated TCR beta chains showed more clonal expansion and lower generation probabilities than non-associated chains that were equally common. A further reported finding was that TCR beta sequences accurately predicted the HLA-A and HLA-B alleles for most subjects in the first cohort. According to a later analysis, parvovirus B19, influenza, CMV and Epstein-Barr virus appeared linked to several top co-occurrence clusters. A few of the identified cytomegalovirus-associated TCR beta chains were confirmed in vitro to be specific for cytomegalovirus antigens. In a later genetic analysis, a missense DCLRE1C variant was associated with V-gene and J-gene trimming of TCR beta chains, and the association was replicated in an independent cohort. According to a later analysis, most CMV-associated TCR beta chains appeared to be HLA-restricted, and the HLA associations seemed to be driven largely by CMV exposure. Compared with the 666-donor mean, donors in an Asian-associated ancestry cluster had fewer N-insertions in productive TCRs, according to a later genetic analysis. According to a later analysis, TCR association rates differed among HLA loci, with DRB1 alleles showing the most associated TCRs and HLA-C alleles showing the fewest. Because counts were too low, around 18 rarely observed V segments, including chromosome 9 orphons, were left out of the earlier analysis of 500 to 650 of the donors. The sequencing pipeline was judged likely to have produced a cluster of highly shared sequence variants as a technical artifact. Most TCR sequences were observed very rarely across donors, whereas some public TCRs were present in many individuals. An earlier analysis of approximately 500 of the donors showed that most TCR beta V segments appeared in productive rearrangements either about 90% or about 30% of the time, which broadly matched IMGT annotations. According to the authors, the approach could potentially be generalized to other disease states and immunological phenotypes. Linkage disequilibrium might explain the correlated functional status among segregating V segments, but an unknown experimental factor could not be ruled out. When HLA alleles, especially DR and DQ, strongly co-occurred, attributing TCR associations to individual alleles was difficult. Because some donors lacked HLA typing at each locus, the association tests relied only on the typed subset.

The cohort was made up of about 610 healthy bone marrow donors. At the time of sampling, all cohort members were nominally healthy, though unrecorded immune exposures were likely present. The donor was CMV seropositive and was included in the group of some 290 seropositive cohort members. Every donor gave a peripheral blood sample, and the peripheral blood mononuclear cells from that sample were used for TCR beta sequencing. The Qiagen DNeasy Blood Extraction Kit was used to extract genomic DNA from the blood cell samples. Measured from the cysteine to the phenylalanine, the CDR3 is 15 residues long. Of the read, only the CDR3 DNA is kept; its 45 bases are in frame from base 1. V loses 8 bases of germline sequence and J loses 4 bases, and the interval between the two ends is 20 bases. Via the germline V gene, CDR1 is MNHNS and CDR2 SASEGT. Notes on this clone: Its cognate antigen has yet to be identified.

The library was generated by the immunoSEQ multiplex PCR assay. The multiplex PCR relied on a mix of 60 forward primers for TCR Vbeta segments and 13 reverse primers for TCR Jbeta segments. A multiplex PCR assay on genomic DNA amplified the CDR3 region of rearranged TCR beta genes. The amplified TCR beta libraries were sequenced on the Illumina HiSeq System as 87-base-pair reads. In the paper's pipeline: A later analysis counted approximately 74 million unique TCR beta chains across the 500 to 850 repertoires, and 10 million to 12 million of these chains were shared by at least two donors. Raw reads were error-corrected and collapsed into unique sequences by a nearest-neighbor algorithm in which closely related sequences were merged to remove PCR and sequencing errors. V, D and J gene segments were assigned by aligning CDR3 sequences to IMGT reference sequences. For a sequence to be retained, a match of at least six nucleotides to both a V gene segment and a J gene segment was required. A rearrangement was called productive if the CDR3 had no stop codons and remained in frame with V and J, and every other rearrangement was called non-productive. Following IMGT convention, CDR3 was defined as the stretch from the second conserved V-encoded cysteine up to the conserved J-encoded phenylalanine. The earlier analysis of some 550 of the donors excluded any sequence lacking an unambiguous match to a single V gene segment. In an earlier analysis of several hundred of the donors, a V segment was called functional when productive rearrangements were above 56.7%, and segregating when the standard deviation between donors exceeded 5%. To diagnose cytomegalovirus status from the catalog of TCR beta chain sequences, a statistical classification framework was built. A later analysis assigned V and J genes by comparing TCR nucleotide sequences with IMGT/GENE-DB human TR gene sequences. The TCRdist pipeline was used in a later analysis to assign CDR3 sequences and most-parsimonious VDJ recombination scenarios. In a later analysis, each TCR beta chain was defined by its CDR3 amino acid sequence together with its V-gene family, and reads lacking a unique V-gene family were excluded. To address suspected cross-contamination and a sequencing artifact, a later analysis removed several hundred highly shared, low-generation-probability nucleotide sequences. In a later analysis, a clonal expansion index for each public chain was calculated from normalized within-repertoire ranks of inferred template counts. In a later analysis, generation probabilities were computed using a VDJ recombination model fitted to out-of-frame rearrangements, and the results were checked against IGoR. In a later analysis, hypergeometric tests were used to score TCR-TCR, TCR-HLA and TCR-CMV co-occurrence, with a repertoire-size bias correction applied to TCR pairs. A later analysis estimated false discovery rates by permuting HLA or CMV assignments 20 times. In a later analysis, co-occurring TCRs were grouped using DBSCAN, and TCRdist sequence similarity was added for clustering within HLA-allele-positive subsets. Co-occurrence clustering excluded repertoires with fewer than 30,000 or more than 120,000 public chains, plus five with anomalous nucleotide sharing. The clones in this table, taken by TCRdb from immuneACCESS, are in-frame only. Not every clone is retained; where verified, under half of the shortfall comes from an unresolved V gene, and the cause of the rest is unknown. V and J calls and clone size are given by that table; D and trimming were obtained from the DNA. The sample has roughly 51,000 clones on record. About 10% of the sample comes from the top ten.

This receptor was taken from a woman aged 45-65 years in good health and CMV-seropositive. Sequencing was performed on PBMCs. Recombination joined TRBV6-1 with TRBJ1-2, with a tentative D gene TRBD1 over 5 matching bases. The CDR3 is CASQEGATGTYGYTF. The nucleotides are TGTGCCAGCCAAGAAGGAGCCACAGGTACCTATGGCTACACCTTC.